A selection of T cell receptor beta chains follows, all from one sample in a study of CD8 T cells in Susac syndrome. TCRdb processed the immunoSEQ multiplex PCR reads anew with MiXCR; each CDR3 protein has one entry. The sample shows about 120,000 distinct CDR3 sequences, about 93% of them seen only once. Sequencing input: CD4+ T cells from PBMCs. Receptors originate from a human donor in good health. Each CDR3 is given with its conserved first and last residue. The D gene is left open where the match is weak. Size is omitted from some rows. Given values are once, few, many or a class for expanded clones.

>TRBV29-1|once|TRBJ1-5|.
TGCAGCCTTCGCCGGGGGGGGAGCAATCAGCCCCAGCATTTT
CSLRRGGSNQPQHF
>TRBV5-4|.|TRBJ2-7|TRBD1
TGTGCCAGCAGCTCGATAACCGGGACAGGGGGCTACGAGCAGTACTTC
CASSSITGTGGYEQYF
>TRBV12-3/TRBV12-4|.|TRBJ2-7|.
TGTGCCAGCAGTTTAATGGAAACCTACGAGCAGTACTTC
CASSLMETYEQYF
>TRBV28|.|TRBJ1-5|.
TGTGCCAGCGCTCGTTGGGGCGCCGGACAGCCCCAGCATTTT
CASARWGAGQPQHF
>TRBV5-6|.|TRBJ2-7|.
TGTGCCAGCAGCTCATACCGGGGGTTAGTTGATGGCTACGAGCAGTACTTC
CASSSYRGLVDGYEQYF
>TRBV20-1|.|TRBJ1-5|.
TGCAGTGCTAGACCCAGCGATGGGAGGAATCAGCCCCAGCATTTT
CSARPSDGRNQPQHF
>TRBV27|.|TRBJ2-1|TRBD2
TGTGCCAGCAGTTTTACTTACGGACTAGCCCTTCGGCGGTCCTACAATGAGCAGTTCTTC
CASSFTYGLALRRSYNEQFF
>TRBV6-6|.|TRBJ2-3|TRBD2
TGTGCCAGCAGTTTACTAGCGGGAGTTCGCACAGATACGCAGTATTTT
CASSLLAGVRTDTQYF
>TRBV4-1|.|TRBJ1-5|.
TGCGCCAGCAGCCATGACAGTTATCAGCCCCAGCATTTT
CASSHDSYQPQHF
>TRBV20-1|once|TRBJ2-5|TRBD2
TGCAGTGCGCAAGCTAGCGGGAGGATGAGGGAGACCCAGTACTTC
CSAQASGRMRETQYF
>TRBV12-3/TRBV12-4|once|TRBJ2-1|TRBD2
TGTGCCAGCAGTTTACAGCGGGGACGATACAATGAGCAGTTCTTC
CASSLQRGRYNEQFF
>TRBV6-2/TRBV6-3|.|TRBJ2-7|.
TGTGCCAGGAGCCTCGGGGGACAGATAGGCGAGCAGTACTTC
CARSLGGQIGEQYF
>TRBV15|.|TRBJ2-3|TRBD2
TGTGCCACCAGCAGAGATCGACTAGCGGGAGGAAGGTATGATGCAGATACGCAGTATTTT
CATSRDRLAGGRYDADTQYF
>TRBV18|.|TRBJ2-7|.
TGTGCCAGCTCCCACGACAGCTACGAGCAGTACTTC
CASSHDSYEQYF
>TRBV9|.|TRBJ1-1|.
TGTGCCAGCAGCGTAGCGCCGAGGGGTGGGATGGTTGAAGCTTTCTTT
CASSVAPRGGMVEAFF
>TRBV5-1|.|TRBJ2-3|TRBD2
TGCGCCAGCAGCTTGGAAGGGGCGGGAGGTGCAGATACGCAGTATTTT
CASSLEGAGGADTQYF
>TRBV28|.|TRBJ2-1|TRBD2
TGTGCCAGCACCGAAGGACTAGCGGGATTCGGTGAGCAGTTCTTC
CASTEGLAGFGEQFF
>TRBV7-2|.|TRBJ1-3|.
TGTGCCAGCAGCTTAGATTGGCCGAGCTCTGGAAACACCATATATTTT
CASSLDWPSSGNTIYF
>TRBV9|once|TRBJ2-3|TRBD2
TGTGCCAGCAGCGACCTGCGGGGGACAGATACGCAGTATTTT
CASSDLRGTDTQYF
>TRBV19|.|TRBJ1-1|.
TGTGCCAGTAGTAGGACATGGGGCAACATGAACACTGAAGCTTTCTTT
CASSRTWGNMNTEAFF
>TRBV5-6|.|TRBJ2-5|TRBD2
TGTGCCAGCAGCACCGGACTAGCGGGAGCAGAGACCCAGTACTTC
CASSTGLAGAETQYF
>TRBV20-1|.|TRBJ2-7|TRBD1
TGCAGTGCGGACGGACAGGGCCCCCTAGGGTACGAGCAGTACTTC
CSADGQGPLGYEQYF
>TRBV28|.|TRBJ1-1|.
TGTGCCAGCAGTTTATGGACAGATGAAGCTTTCTTT
CASSLWTDEAFF
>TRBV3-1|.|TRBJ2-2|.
TGTGCCAGCACCCGAGAACTAGCCGGAGCCGGGGAGCTGTTTTTT
CASTRELAGAGELFF
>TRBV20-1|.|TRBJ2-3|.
TGCAGTGCTAGAGATGGGGGAGGTAGCACAGATACGCAGTATTTT
CSARDGGGSTDTQYF
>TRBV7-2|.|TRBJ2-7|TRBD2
TGTGCCAGCAGGCCGGGGGGGAGTACCCACGAGCAGTACTTC
CASRPGGSTHEQYF
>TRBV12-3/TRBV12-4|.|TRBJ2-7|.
TGTGCCAGCAGTTTAATGGCGAGCGGAGCCTACGAGCAGTACTTC
CASSLMASGAYEQYF
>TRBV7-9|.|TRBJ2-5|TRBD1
TGTGCCAGCAGCGGGGACGGGACAGCAAAAGAGACCCAGTACTTC
CASSGDGTAKETQYF
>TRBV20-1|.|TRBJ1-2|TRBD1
TGCAGTGCTAGTAGCCCGGACAGGGAGGACTATGGCTACACCTTC
CSASSPDREDYGYTF
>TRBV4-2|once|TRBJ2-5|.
TGTGCCAGCAGCCTACTCCACGGGTCTGGCGGCCAAGAGACCCAGTACTTC
CASSLLHGSGGQETQYF
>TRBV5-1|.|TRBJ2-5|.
TGCGCCACCTCAACGGGGGAAGAGACCCAGTACTTC
CATSTGEETQYF
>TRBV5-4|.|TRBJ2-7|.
TGTGCCAGCAGCTACGGACAAGACATTTCCTACGAGCAGTACTTC
CASSYGQDISYEQYF
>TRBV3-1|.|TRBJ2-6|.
TGTGCCAGCAGCCCCACCGCAGGGGCCAACGTCCTGACTTTC
CASSPTAGANVLTF
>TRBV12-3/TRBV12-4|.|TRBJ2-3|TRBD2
TGTGCCAGCAGTCCGGAAGCGGGAGGGCCTCAGTATTTT
CASSPEAGGPQYF
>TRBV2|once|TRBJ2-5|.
TGTGCCAGCAGTGACTGGCAGCCGCAGAGGGAGACCCAGTACTTC
CASSDWQPQRETQYF
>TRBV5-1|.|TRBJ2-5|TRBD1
TGCGCCAGCAGCTCAGGGACAGGGAAAGAGACCCAGTACTTC
CASSSGTGKETQYF
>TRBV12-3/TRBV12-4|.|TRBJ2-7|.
TGTGCCAGCAGTTTACTAGCATCAGGGATATACGAGCAGTACTTC
CASSLLASGIYEQYF
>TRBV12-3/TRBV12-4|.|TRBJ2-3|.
TGTGCCAGCAGTTTAGGCTCGGATACGCAGTATTTT
CASSLGSDTQYF
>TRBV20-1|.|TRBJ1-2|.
TGCAGTGCTAGAGAGGATACCGGGAGTCGTGGCTACACCTTC
CSAREDTGSRGYTF
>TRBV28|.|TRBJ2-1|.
TGTGCCAGCAGTTTATTGGAGGCGGAGCAGTTCTTC
CASSLLEAEQFF
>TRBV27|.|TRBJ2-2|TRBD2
TGTGTCACAAAGGGACTAGCTGGCACCGGGGAGCTGTTTTTT
CVTKGLAGTGELFF
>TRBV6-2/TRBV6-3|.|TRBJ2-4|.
TGTGCCAGCAGTTACTCGGAGGGGCTCAGGGGAGCCAAAAACATTCAGTACTTC
CASSYSEGLRGAKNIQYF
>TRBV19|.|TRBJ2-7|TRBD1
TGTGCCAGTGCCGGGACAGGAGGGACCTACGAGCAGTACTTC
CASAGTGGTYEQYF
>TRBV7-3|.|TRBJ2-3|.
TGTGCCAGCAGCAATACAGGGATCAGCACAGATACGCAGTATTTT
CASSNTGISTDTQYF
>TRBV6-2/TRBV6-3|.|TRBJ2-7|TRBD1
TGTGCCAGCAGTCTACGACAGGGTTTGTACTTC
CASSLRQGLYF
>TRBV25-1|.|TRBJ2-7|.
TGTGCCAGCAGTATCCCCGGGTCACCTACCTACGAGCAGTACTTC
CASSIPGSPTYEQYF
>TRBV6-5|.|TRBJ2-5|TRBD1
TGTGCCAGCAGTTACTCGAGAAGGACAGGGGAAGAGACCCAGTACTTC
CASSYSRRTGEETQYF
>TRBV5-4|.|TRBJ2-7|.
TGTGCCAGCAGCTCCACTAGCACGTCGGACGAGCAGTACTTC
CASSSTSTSDEQYF
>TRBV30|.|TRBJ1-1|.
TGTGCCTGGAGTGGACAGGTGAACACTGAAGCTTTCTTT
CAWSGQVNTEAFF